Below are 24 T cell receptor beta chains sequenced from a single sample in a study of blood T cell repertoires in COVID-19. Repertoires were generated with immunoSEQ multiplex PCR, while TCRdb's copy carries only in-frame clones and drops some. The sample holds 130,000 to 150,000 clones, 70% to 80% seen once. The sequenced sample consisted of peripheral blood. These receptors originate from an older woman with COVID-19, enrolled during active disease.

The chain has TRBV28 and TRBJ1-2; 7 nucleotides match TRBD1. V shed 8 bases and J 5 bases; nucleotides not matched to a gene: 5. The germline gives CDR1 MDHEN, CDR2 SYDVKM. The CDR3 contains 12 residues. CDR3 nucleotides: TGTGCCAGCCGGACAGGTTCTTATGGCTACACCTTC. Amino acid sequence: CASRTGSYGYTF.

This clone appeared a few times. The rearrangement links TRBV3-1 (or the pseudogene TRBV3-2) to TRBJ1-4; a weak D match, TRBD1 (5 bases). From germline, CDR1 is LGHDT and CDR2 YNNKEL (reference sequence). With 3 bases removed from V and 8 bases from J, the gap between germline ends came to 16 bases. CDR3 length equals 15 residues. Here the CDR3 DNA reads TGTGCCAGCAGCCAGGGTATCTCAGGGTACGAAAAACTGTTTTTT. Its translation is CASSQGISGYEKLFF.

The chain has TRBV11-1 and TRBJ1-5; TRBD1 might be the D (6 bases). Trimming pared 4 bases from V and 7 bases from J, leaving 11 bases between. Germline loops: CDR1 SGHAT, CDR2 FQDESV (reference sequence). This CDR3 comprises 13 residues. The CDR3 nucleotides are TGTGCCAGCAGCTCATCAGGGGAGCAGCCCCAGCATTTT. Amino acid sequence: CASSSSGEQPQHF.

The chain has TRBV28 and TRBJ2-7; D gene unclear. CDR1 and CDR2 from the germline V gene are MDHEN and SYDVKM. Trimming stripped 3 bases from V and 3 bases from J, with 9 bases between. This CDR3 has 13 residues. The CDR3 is CASSLSSYYEQYF. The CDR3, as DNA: TGTGCCAGCAGTTTGTCTAGTTACTACGAGCAGTACTTC.

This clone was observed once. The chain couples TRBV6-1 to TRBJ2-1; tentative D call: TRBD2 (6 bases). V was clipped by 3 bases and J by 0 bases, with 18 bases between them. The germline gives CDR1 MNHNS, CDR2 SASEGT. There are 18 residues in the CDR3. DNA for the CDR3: TGTGCCAGCAGTGATATTGGGGGTTTCGGGAGCTCCTACAATGAGCAGTTCTTC. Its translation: CASSDIGGFGSSYNEQFF.

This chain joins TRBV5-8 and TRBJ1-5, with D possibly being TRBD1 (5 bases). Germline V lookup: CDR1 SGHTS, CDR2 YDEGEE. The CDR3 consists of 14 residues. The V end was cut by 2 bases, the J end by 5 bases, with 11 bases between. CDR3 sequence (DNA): TGTGCCAGCAGCTTAGGGGAAGGCCATCAGCCCCAGCATTTT. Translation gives CASSLGEGHQPQHF.

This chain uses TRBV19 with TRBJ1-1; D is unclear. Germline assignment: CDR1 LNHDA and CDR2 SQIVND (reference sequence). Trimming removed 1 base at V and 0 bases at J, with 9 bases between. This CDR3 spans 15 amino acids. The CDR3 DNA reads TGTGCCAGTAGTATAGGCCCAACTCTGAACACTGAAGCTTTCTTT. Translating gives CASSIGPTLNTEAFF.

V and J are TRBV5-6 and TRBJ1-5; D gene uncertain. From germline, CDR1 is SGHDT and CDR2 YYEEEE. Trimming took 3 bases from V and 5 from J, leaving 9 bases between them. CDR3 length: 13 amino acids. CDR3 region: CASSSNSDQPQHF. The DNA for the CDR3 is TGTGCCAGCAGCTCTAACTCCGATCAGCCCCAGCATTTT. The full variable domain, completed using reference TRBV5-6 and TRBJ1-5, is DAGVTQSPTHLIKTRGQQVTLRCSPKSGHDTVSWYQQALGQGPQFIFQYYEEEERQRGNFPDRFSGHQFPNYSSELNVNALLLGDSALYLCASSSNSDQPQHFGDGTRLSIL.

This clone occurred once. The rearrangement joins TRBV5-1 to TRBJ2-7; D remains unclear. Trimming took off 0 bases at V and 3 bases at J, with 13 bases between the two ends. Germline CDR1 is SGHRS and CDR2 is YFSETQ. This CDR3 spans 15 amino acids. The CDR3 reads CASSLEPGTNYEQYF. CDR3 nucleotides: TGCGCCAGCAGCTTGGAGCCAGGAACCAACTACGAGCAGTACTTC.

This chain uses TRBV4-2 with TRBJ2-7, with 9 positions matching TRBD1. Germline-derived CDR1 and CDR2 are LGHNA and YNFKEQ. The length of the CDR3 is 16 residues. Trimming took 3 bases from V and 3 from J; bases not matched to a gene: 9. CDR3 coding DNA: TGTGCCAGCAGCCATGTCTCTGGACAGGGGAACTACGAGCAGTACTTC. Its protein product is CASSHVSGQGNYEQYF.

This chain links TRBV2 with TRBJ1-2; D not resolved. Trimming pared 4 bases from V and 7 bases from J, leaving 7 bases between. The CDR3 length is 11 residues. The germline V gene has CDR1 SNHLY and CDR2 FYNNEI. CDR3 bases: TGTGCCAGCAGTGGCGGGGTTGGCTACACCTTC. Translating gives CASSGGVGYTF.

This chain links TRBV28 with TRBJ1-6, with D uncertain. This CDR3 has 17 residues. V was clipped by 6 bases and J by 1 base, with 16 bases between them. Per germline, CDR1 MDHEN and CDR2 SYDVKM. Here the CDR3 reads CASRTPRVGSYNSPLHF. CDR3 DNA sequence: TGTGCCAGCAGAACCCCCCGGGTAGGATCCTATAATTCACCCCTCCACTTT.

CDR3 nucleotide sequence: TGTGCCACCAGTGATTTGTACGAGGGTGTGAGGGGCTACACCTTC. This translates into CATSDLYEGVRGYTF. This chain connects TRBV24-1 to TRBJ1-2, with D uncertain. CDR1 KGHDR and CDR2 SFDVKD come from the germline V gene. This CDR3 has 15 amino acids. The V gene lost 0 bases and the J gene lost 8 bases, with 15 bases spanning the gap.

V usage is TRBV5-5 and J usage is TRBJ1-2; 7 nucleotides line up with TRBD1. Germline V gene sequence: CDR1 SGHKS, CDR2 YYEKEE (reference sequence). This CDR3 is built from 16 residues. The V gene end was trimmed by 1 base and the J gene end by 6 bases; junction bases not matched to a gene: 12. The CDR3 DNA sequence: TGTGCCAGCAGCTTGAGGGAAGGGGGCCACCCCCATGGCTACACCTTC. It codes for CASSLREGGHPHGYTF.

CDR3 DNA: TGTGCCAGCAGTGATATTGGCGGTAATGAAAAACTGTTTTTT. It codes for CASSDIGGNEKLFF. The chain recombines TRBV25-1 with TRBJ1-4; D is uncertain. The V end was cut by 3 bases, the J end by 4 bases, with 9 bases between. CDR1 is MGHDK, CDR2 SYGVNS, per germline. The CDR3 has 14 amino acids. The complete variable domain, with remaining parts taken from reference TRBV25-1 and TRBJ1-4, reads EADIYQTPRYLVIGTGKKITLECSQTMGHDKMYWYQQDPGMELHLIHYSYGVNSTEKGDLSSESTVSRIRTEHFPLTLESARPSHTSQYLCASSDIGGNEKLFFGSGTQLSVL.

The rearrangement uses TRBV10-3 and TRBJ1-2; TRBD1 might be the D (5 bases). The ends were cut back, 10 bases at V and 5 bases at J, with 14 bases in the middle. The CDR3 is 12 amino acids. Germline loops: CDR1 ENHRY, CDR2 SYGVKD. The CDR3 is CASFQGSYGYTF. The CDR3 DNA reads TGTGCCAGCTTTCAGGGTAGTTATGGCTACACCTTC.

CDR3 amino acids: CASSLGMGQGYTQYF. The CDR3 DNA reads as TGCGCCAGCAGCTTGGGGATGGGACAGGGTTATACGCAGTATTTT. The chain carries TRBV5-1 and TRBJ2-3, with 9 bases fitting TRBD1. This CDR3 has 15 residues. The V gene's germline CDR1 is SGHRS and CDR2 YFSETQ. The V segment lost 0 bases and the J segment 7 bases; nucleotides outside the gene matches: 6.

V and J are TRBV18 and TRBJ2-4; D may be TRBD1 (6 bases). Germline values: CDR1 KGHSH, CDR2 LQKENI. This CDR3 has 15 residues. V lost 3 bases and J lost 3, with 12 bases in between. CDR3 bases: TGTGCCAGCTCACCTTTAGTAGGGGGCAAAAACATTCAGTACTTC. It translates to CASSPLVGGKNIQYF.

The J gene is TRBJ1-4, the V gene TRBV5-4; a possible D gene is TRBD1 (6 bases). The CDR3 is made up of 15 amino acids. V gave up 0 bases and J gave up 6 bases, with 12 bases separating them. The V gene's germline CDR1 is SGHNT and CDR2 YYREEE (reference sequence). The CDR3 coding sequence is TGTGCCAGCAGCTTGGCGGGGAGGGGGGATGAAAAACTGTTTTTT. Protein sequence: CASSLAGRGDEKLFF.

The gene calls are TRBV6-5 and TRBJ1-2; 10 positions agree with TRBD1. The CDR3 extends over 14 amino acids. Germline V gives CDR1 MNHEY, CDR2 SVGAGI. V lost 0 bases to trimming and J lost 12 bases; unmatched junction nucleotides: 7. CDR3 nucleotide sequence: TGTGCCAGCAGTTACTCGGGGACAGGGGTAGATAACACCTTC. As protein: CASSYSGTGVDNTF.

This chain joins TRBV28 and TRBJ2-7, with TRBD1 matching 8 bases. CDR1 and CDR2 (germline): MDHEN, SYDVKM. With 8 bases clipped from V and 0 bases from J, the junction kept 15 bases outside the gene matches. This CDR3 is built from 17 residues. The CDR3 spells CASSRDRRTRGSYEQYF. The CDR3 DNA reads TGTGCCAGCTCCCGGGACAGGCGAACTAGGGGCTCCTACGAGCAGTACTTC. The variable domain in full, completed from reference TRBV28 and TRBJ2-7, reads DVKVTQSSRYLVKRTGEKVFLECVQDMDHENMFWYRQDPGLGLRLIYFSYDVKMKEKGDIPEGYSVSREKKERFSLILESASTNQTSMYLCASSRDRRTRGSYEQYFGPGTRLTVT.

Written as DNA, the CDR3 is TGTGCCAGCAGCTCCCGCTCGCTAGGGACTAGCGGGGGTGGCGAGCAGTACTTC. Translated: CASSSRSLGTSGGGEQYF. The chain is built from TRBV7-9 and TRBJ2-7, with TRBD2 matching 14 bases. CDR1 and CDR2 (germline): SEHNR, FQNEAQ (reference sequence). V was clipped by 4 bases and J by 6 bases; unmatched bases: 14. This CDR3 has 18 residues.

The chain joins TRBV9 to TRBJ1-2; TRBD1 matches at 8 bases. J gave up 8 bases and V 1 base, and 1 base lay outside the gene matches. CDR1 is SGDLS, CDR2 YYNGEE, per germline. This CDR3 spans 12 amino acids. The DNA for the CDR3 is TGTGCCAGCAGCGTACAGGGGGCAGGCTACACCTTC. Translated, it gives CASSVQGAGYTF.

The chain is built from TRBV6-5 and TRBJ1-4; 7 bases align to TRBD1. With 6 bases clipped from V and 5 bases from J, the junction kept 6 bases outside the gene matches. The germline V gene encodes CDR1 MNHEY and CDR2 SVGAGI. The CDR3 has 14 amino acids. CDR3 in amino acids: CASSGTVGNEKLFF. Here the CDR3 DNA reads TGTGCCAGCAGCGGGACAGTTGGCAATGAAAAACTGTTTTTT.